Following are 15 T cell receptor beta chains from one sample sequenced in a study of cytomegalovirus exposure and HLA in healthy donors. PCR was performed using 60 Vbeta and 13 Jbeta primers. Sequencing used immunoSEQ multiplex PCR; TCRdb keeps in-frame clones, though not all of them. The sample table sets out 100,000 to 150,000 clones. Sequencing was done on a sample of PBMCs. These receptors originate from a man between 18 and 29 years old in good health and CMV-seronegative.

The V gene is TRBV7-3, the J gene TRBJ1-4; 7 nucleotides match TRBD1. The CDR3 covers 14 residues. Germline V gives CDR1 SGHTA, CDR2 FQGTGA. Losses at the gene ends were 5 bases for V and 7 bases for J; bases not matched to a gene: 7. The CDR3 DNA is TGTGCCAGCAGCCCTGTGAGGGGGCGTGAAAAACTGTTTTTT. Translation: CASSPVRGREKLFF. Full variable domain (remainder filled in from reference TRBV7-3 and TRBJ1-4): GAGVSQTPSNKVTEKGKYVELRCDPISGHTALYWYRQSLGQGPEFLIYFQGTGAADDSGLPNDRFFAVRPEGSVSTLKIQRTERGDSAVYLCASSPVRGREKLFFGSGTQLSVL.

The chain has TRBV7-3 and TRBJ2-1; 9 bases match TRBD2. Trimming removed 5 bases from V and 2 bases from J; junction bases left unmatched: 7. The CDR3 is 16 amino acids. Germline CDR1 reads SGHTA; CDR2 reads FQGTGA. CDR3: CASSVISGGPYNEQFF. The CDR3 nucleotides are TGTGCCAGCAGCGTAATTAGCGGGGGCCCCTACAATGAGCAGTTCTTC.

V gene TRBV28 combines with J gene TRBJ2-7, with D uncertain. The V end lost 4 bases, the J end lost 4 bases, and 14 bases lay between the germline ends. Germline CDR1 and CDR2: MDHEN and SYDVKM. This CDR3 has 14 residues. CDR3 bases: TGTGCCAGCAGTTCACCTGGTGAGAGATACGAGCAGTACTTC. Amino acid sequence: CASSSPGERYEQYF.

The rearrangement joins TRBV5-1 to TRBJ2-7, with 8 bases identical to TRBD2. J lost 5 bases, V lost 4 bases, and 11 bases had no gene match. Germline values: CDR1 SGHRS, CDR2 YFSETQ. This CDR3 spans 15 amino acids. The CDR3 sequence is CASSATGTSGDEQYF. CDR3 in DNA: TGCGCCAGCAGCGCTACCGGGACTAGTGGGGACGAGCAGTACTTC. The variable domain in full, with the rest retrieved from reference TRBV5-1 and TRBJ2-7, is KAGVTQTPRYLIKTRGQQVTLSCSPISGHRSVSWYQQTPGQGLQFLFEYFSETQRNKGNFPGRFSGRQFSNSRSEMNVSTLELGDSALYLCASSATGTSGDEQYFGPGTRLTVT.

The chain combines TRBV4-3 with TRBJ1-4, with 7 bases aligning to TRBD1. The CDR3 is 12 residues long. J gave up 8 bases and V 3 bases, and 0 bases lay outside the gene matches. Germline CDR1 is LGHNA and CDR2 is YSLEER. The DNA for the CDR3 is TGCGCCAGCAGCCAGGGACAGGAAAAACTGTTTTTT. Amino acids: CASSQGQEKLFF.

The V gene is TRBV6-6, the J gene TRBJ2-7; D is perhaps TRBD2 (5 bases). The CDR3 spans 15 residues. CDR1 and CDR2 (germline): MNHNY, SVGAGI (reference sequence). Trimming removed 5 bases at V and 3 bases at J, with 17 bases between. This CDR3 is CASSLLAGGSYEQYF. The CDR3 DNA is TGTGCCAGCAGTCTACTCGCGGGCGGAAGCTACGAGCAGTACTTC.

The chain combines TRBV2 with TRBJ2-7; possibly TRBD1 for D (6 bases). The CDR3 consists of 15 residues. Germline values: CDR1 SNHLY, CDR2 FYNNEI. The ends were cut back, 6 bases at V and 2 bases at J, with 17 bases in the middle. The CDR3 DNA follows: TGTGCCAGCAGCGTATCCGAGGGACAAGCCTACGAGCAGTACTTC. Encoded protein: CASSVSEGQAYEQYF.

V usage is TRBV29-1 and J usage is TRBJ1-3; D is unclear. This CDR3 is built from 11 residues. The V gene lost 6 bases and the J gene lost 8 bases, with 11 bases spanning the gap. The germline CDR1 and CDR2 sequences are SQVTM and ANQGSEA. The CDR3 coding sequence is TGCAGCGTCTTTCGCGGTGACACCATATATTTT. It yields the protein CSVFRGDTIYF.

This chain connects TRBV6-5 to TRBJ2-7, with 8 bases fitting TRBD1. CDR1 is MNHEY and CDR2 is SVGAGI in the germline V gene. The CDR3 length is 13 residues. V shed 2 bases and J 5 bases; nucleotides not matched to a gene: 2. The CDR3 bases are TGTGCCAGCAGTTACCAGGGGGCCCACGAGCAGTACTTC. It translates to CASSYQGAHEQYF.

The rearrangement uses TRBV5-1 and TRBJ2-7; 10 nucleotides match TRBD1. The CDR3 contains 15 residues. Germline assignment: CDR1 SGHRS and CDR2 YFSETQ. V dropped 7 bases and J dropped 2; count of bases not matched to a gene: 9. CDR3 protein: CASGDRDRGPYEQYF. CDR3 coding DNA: TGCGCCAGCGGGGACCGGGACAGGGGCCCCTACGAGCAGTACTTC.

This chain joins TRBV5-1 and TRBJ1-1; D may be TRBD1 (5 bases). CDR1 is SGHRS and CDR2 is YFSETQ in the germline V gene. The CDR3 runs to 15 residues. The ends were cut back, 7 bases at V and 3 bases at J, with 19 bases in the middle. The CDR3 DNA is TGCGCCAGCTCGGGGGACGGACGAACCTACACTGAAGCTTTCTTT. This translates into CASSGDGRTYTEAFF.

CDR3 loop: CASREDFSYNEQFF. The CDR3, as DNA: TGCGCCAGCAGAGAGGACTTCTCCTACAATGAGCAGTTCTTC. The genes are TRBV5-1 and TRBJ2-1, with D possibly being TRBD2 (5 bases). The CDR3 sequence is 14 residues long. Trimming cost V 5 bases and J 0 bases, with 9 bases left between them. Germline-derived CDR1 and CDR2 are SGHRS and YFSETQ.

The CDR3 region is CASSLESPSVPNEQFF. CDR3 nucleotide sequence: TGTGCCAGCAGCTTAGAGTCCCCTAGCGTACCAAATGAGCAGTTCTTC. The V gene is TRBV11-3, the J gene TRBJ2-1, with D perhaps matching TRBD2 (6 bases). Germline V lookup: CDR1 SGHNT, CDR2 YENEEA. This CDR3 comprises 16 residues. Trimming left V 0 bases short and J 7 bases short, with 16 bases between.

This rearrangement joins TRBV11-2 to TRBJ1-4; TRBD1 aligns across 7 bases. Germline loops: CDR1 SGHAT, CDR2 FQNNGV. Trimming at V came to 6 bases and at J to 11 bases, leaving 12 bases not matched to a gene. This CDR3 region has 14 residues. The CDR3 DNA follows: TGTGCCAGCAGACTCGGACAGGTCCCTTCTAAACTGTTTTTT. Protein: CASRLGQVPSKLFF.

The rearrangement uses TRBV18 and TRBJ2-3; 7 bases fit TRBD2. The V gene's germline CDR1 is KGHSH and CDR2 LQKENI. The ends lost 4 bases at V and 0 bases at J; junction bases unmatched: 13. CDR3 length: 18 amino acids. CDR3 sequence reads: CASSQNLLAETSTDTQYF. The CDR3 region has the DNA TGTGCCAGCTCACAGAATCTCCTAGCGGAAACTAGCACAGATACGCAGTATTTT.